The subject of this entry is one TCR beta chain. This sample was included in a study of shared T cell receptors in the human thymus. The junction had 3 bases not matched to a gene; V was cut back by 2 bases and J by 2 bases. The CDR3 is made up of 15 amino acids. Looked up from germline, CDR1 is MNHNS and CDR2 is SASEGT. Clones were read by immunoSEQ multiplex PCR, and TCRdb kept only the in-frame ones, dropping some. There are 630,000 or so clones in the sample; around 87% occur only once, and 0.009% to 0.0095% lies in the top ten. This same sample was also taken into another study, of human thymus T cells. According to that study: Corrective heart surgery yielded resections, and these provided the thymus tissue. Thymic and blood repertoires appeared to carry a bias in their V and J gene usage. Thymic repertoires of unrelated individuals were reported in related research to overlap highly.

Sequences were obtained from thymocytes. The rearrangement joins TRBV6-1 to TRBJ2-3; 8 bases line up with TRBD2. This clonotype was obtained from a boy in the first two years of life with a congenital heart defect. As DNA, the CDR3 is TGTGCCAGCAGTGAACGGGGGGGCCCCACAGATACGCAGTATTTT. This codes for CASSERGGPTDTQYF.